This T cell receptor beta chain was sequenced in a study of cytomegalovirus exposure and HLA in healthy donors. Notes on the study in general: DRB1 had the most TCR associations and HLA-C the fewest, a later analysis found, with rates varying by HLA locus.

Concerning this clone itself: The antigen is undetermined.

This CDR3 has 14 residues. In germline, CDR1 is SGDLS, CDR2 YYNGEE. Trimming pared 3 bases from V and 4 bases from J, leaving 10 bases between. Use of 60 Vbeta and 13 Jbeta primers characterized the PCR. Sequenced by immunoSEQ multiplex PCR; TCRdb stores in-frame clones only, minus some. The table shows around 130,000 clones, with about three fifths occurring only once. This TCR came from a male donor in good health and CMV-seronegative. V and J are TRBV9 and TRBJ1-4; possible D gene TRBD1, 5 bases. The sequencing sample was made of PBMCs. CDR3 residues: CASSARQSNEKLFF. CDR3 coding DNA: TGTGCCAGCAGCGCCCGACAGAGTAATGAAAAACTGTTTTTT.